This record covers a single T cell receptor beta chain. Its antigen is currently unknown. Trimming pared 1 base from V and 1 base from J, leaving 5 bases between. CDR3 length: 13 residues. Germline values: CDR1 GTSNPN, CDR2 SVGIG (reference sequence). The data stem from a study of cytomegalovirus exposure and HLA in healthy donors. Overall study results and limits: In a later analysis, HLA-associated beta chains showed higher expansion and lower generation probabilities than comparable chains. As was reported, the HLA-A and HLA-B alleles of most subjects were accurately predicted from TCR beta sequences. A link between a missense DCLRE1C variant and TCR beta V- and J-gene trimming emerged from a later analysis.

With 60 Vbeta and 13 Jbeta primers, the PCR was carried out. Method: immunoSEQ multiplex PCR; TCRdb's copy keeps in-frame clones and lacks some. The table shows 200,000 to 250,000 clones, with roughly 80% occurring only once. The J gene is TRBJ1-5, the V gene TRBV30; no clear D gene. The TCR sequence derives from a woman aged 40 to 50 in good health and CMV-seronegative. The sample consisted of PBMCs. CDR3 in amino acids: CAWSDMSNQPQHF. CDR3 nucleotides: TGTGCCTGGAGTGACATGAGCAATCAGCCCCAGCATTTT.